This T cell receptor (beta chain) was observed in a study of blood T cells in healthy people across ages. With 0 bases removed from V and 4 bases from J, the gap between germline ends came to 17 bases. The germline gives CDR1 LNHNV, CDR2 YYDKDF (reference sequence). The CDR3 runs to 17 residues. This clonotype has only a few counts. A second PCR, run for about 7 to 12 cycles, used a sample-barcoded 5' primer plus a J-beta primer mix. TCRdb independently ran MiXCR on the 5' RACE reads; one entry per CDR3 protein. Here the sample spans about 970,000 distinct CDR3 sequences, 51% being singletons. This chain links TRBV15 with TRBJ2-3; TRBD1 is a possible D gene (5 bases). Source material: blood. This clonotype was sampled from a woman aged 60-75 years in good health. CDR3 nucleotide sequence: TGTGCCACCAGCAGAGATCTCCCCGGACAATTGGCAGATACGCAGTATTTT. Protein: CATSRDLPGQLADTQYF. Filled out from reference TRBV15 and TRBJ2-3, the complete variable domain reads DAMVIQNPRYQVTQFGKPVTLSCSQTLNHNVMYWYQQKSSQAPKLLFHYYDKDFNNEADTPDNFQSRRPNTSFCFLDIRSPGLGDTAMYLCATSRDLPGQLADTQYFGPGTRLTVL.